The sequence of this T cell receptor (beta chain) was determined in a study of metastatic and nonmetastatic thyroid tumors. Study-wide results and limits: Significantly higher TCR beta diversity was reportedly seen in malignant thyroid tumors than benign nodules, in blood and tumor.

This CDR3 has 12 amino acids. Germline V gene data show CDR1 as SGHTA and CDR2 as FQGTGA. V was clipped by 5 bases and J by 4 bases, with 8 bases between them. For this clone: The antigen is undetermined.

All patients were untreated before thyroid surgery. Authors' data handling: Construction of a distant-metastasis classifier for papillary thyroid cancer relied on CDR3 differences across clinicopathological groups. Using MiXCR, TCRdb re-called clones from the PCR reads. The V and J calls shown here were made by TCRdb, not taken from the authors' results. The repertoire holds 13,000 or so clones, with 25% to 35% as singletons. Sequencing input: tumor tissue. The clonotype originates from a female donor with papillary thyroid cancer or a benign thyroid nodule (not recorded which). Some clones in this sample may be carry-over from other donors' samples. This chain connects TRBV7-3 to TRBJ1-1, with D unresolved. CDR3 loop: CASSLPGTEAFF. The CDR3, as DNA: TGTGCCAGCAGCCTTCCCGGCACTGAAGCTTTCTTT.